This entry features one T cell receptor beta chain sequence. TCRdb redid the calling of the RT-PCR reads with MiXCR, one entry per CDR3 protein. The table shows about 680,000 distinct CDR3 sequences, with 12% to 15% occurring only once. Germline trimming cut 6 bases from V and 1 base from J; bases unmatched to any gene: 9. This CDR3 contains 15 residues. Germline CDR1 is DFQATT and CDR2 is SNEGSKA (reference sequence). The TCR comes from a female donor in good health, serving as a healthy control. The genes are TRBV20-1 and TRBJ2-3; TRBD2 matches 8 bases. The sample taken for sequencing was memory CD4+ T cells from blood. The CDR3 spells CSANPTSGRTDTQYF. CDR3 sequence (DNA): TGCAGTGCAAACCCAACTAGCGGCCGCACAGATACGCAGTATTTT.